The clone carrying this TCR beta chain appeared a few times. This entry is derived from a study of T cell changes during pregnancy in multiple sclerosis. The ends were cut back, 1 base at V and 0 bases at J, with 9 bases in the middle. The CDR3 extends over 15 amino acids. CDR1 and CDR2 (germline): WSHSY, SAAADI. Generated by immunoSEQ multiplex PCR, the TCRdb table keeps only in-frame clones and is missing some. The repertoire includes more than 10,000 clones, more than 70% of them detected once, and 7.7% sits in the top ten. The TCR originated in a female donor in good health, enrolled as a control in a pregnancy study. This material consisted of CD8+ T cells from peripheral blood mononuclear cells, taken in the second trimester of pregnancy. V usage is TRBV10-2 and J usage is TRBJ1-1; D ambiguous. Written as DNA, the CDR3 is TGCGCCAGCAGTGAGTGGGGAGGATTGAACACTGAAGCTTTCTTT. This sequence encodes CASSEWGGLNTEAFF.